Below, 24 T cell receptor beta chains from the same sample are listed, as sequenced in a study of blood T cells in healthy people across ages. A second PCR, run for about 7 to 12 cycles, used a sample-barcoded 5' primer plus a J-beta primer mix. Via MiXCR, TCRdb re-called the 5' RACE reads, giving one row per CDR3 protein. The sample holds approximately 730,000 distinct CDR3 sequences, about 40% seen once. The sequenced material came from blood. Receptors originate from an older woman in good health.

CDR3 nucleotide sequence: TGCAGCGTTGCGGAGCCGGCGCTTGGAGAGCAGTACTTC. Protein product: CSVAEPALGEQYF. The chain carries TRBV29-1 and TRBJ2-7; D unresolved. This CDR3 spans 13 amino acids. Trimming removed 4 bases from V and 7 bases from J, with 17 bases in between. Per the germline V gene, CDR1 is SQVTM and CDR2 is ANQGSEA.

This clonotype has more than one count but fewer than ten. One junction end disagrees with the germline gene, perhaps due to a read error. This chain connects TRBV6-2 or TRBV6-3 to TRBJ2-1; 14 bases map to TRBD2. The end of the DNA aligns better with TRBJ2-7, so the J call may be wrong. Germline-derived CDR1 and CDR2 are MNHEY and SVGEGT. The CDR3 runs to 18 residues. CDR3 region: CASSYRGLAGVGSDEQYF. CDR3 DNA sequence: TGTGCCAGCAGTTACCGGGGACTAGCGGGAGTAGGCTCCGACGAGCAGTACTTC.

The J gene is TRBJ1-5, the V gene TRBV20-1; tentative D call: TRBD1 (5 bases). The CDR3 is made up of 15 amino acids. V was trimmed by 6 bases and J by 3 bases, leaving 18 bases between them. Germline lookup yields CDR1 DFQATT and CDR2 SNEGSKA (reference sequence). As DNA, the CDR3 is TGCAGTGCAAGCCAGGGAGGGTATCCCAATCAGCCCCAGCATTTT. This encodes CSASQGGYPNQPQHF.

The chain uses TRBV9 and TRBJ2-4, with D tentatively TRBD1 (6 bases). The end of the DNA aligns better with TRBJ2-7, so the J call may be wrong. The CDR3 contains 18 residues. CDR1 and CDR2 (germline): SGDLS, YYNGEE. The CDR3: CASSVAPATGSVPYEQYF. The CDR3 coding sequence is TGTGCCAGCAGCGTAGCGCCCGCAACAGGGAGCGTCCCCTACGAGCAGTACTTC.

The J gene is TRBJ1-1, the V gene TRBV10-3; D gene uncertain. CDR1 is ENHRY, CDR2 SYGVKD, per germline. This CDR3 comprises 15 residues. The V end lost 3 bases, the J end lost 0 bases, and 11 bases lay between the germline ends. The chain's CDR3 is CAISDPRRVNTEAFF. CDR3 sequence (DNA): TGTGCCATCAGTGATCCCCGCCGGGTGAACACTGAAGCTTTCTTT.

The genes are TRBV29-1 and TRBJ1-1; 9 positions match TRBD1. CDR3 size: 14 residues. The junction had 6 bases not matched to a gene; V was cut back by 6 bases and J by 1 base. Looked up from germline, CDR1 is SQVTM and CDR2 is ANQGSEA. The CDR3 DNA reads as TGCAGCGTGGACAGGGGATCGACGAACACTGAAGCTTTCTTT. It is translated as CSVDRGSTNTEAFF.

The genes are TRBV6-5 and TRBJ2-5, with 8 bases lining up with TRBD1. The CDR3 has 14 residues. J was trimmed by 4 bases and V by 6 bases; bases with no gene match: 7. Germline assignment: CDR1 MNHEY and CDR2 SVGAGI. CDR3: CASRPGGSGETQYF. CDR3 bases: TGTGCCAGCAGGCCAGGGGGCTCGGGAGAGACCCAGTACTTC.

This clonotype has at least ten counts. The V call is TRBV27, the J call TRBJ2-7; TRBD2 aligns across 8 bases. V dropped 6 bases and J dropped 4; count of bases not matched to a gene: 5. The CDR3 is made up of 13 amino acids. Germline V CDR1 and CDR2: MNHEY, SMNVEV (reference sequence). CDR3 residues: CASSFGGGYEQYF. Written as DNA, the CDR3 is TGTGCCAGCAGCTTCGGCGGGGGGTACGAGCAGTACTTC.

This sequence joins TRBV2 and TRBJ1-1; 12 positions agree with TRBD1. This CDR3 comprises 15 residues. V was pared by 6 bases and J by 10 bases, with 12 bases of the junction left unmatched. Germline V CDR1 and CDR2: SNHLY, FYNNEI. The CDR3 DNA follows: TGTGCCAGCAGCGGTACGGCCGGGACAGGGGGCAGAGCTTTCTTT. It codes for CASSGTAGTGGRAFF.

This clonotype was seen repeatedly, ten times or more. The junction departs from the called germline gene at one end, perhaps through a read error. The rearrangement links TRBV15 to TRBJ2-7, with D perhaps given as TRBD1 or TRBD2 (5 bases each). This CDR3 is built from 14 residues. Germline V gene sequence: CDR1 LNHNV, CDR2 YYDKDF (reference sequence). CDR3 region: CATRRGALTYEQYF. DNA of the CDR3: TGTGCCACCAGAAGAGGGGCGCTAACCTACGAGCAGTACTTC.

This clonotype occurred a few times. V usage is TRBV7-7 and J usage is TRBJ2-1; D is uncertain. V was shortened by 1 base and J by 6 bases, with 19 bases between the two germline ends. The germline V gene has CDR1 SSHAT and CDR2 FNYEAQ (reference sequence). CDR3 length equals 17 residues. The CDR3 here is CASSLGWTKSTFNEQFF. CDR3 nucleotides: TGTGCCAGCAGCTTAGGGTGGACCAAGTCTACTTTCAATGAGCAGTTCTTC.

In this sample, this clonotype turned up a few times. The rearrangement uses TRBV29-1 and TRBJ2-4, with a tentative D call TRBD2 (5 bases). V shed 2 bases and J shed 0 bases, with 11 bases lying between them. Germline assignment: CDR1 SQVTM and CDR2 ANQGSEA. The CDR3 is 15 amino acids. The DNA of the CDR3 is TGCAGCGTTGAATCGTGGGCGGGAGCCAAAAACATTCAGTACTTC. Its translation is CSVESWAGAKNIQYF.

V usage is TRBV6-6 and J usage is TRBJ1-2; D is undetermined. The germline V gene has CDR1 MNHNY and CDR2 SVGAGI (reference sequence). This CDR3 region has 9 residues. The ends were cut back, 5 bases at V and 8 bases at J, with 3 bases in the middle. CDR3 protein: CASSPGYTF. Here the CDR3 DNA reads TGTGCCAGCAGTCCCGGCTACACCTTC.

This clonotype was detected many times. The chain recombines TRBV4-2 with TRBJ2-1, with a tentative D call TRBD2 (6 bases). Germline V gene lookup returns CDR1 LGHNA and CDR2 YNFKEQ. This CDR3 comprises 15 residues. Deletions cut 3 bases from V and 0 bases from J, with 9 bases between. CDR3 amino acids: CASSQRTISYNEQFF. Written as DNA, the CDR3 is TGTGCCAGCAGCCAGAGGACTATCTCCTACAATGAGCAGTTCTTC.

This clonotype has a count of ten or more. J is TRBJ2-5 and V is TRBV6-2 or TRBV6-3; 9 bases are a match to TRBD2. Trimming at V came to 9 bases and at J to 4 bases, leaving 6 bases not matched to a gene. The CDR3 loop spans 13 amino acids. Germline V CDR1 and CDR2: MNHEY, SVGEGT. The CDR3 DNA reads as TGTGCCAGTCGATTAGCGGGAGCAGAGACCCAGTACTTC. Protein sequence: CASRLAGAETQYF.

The V and J genes are TRBV20-1 and TRBJ1-4; unclear D gene. CDR3 length: 14 amino acids. Trimming cost V 3 bases and J 8 bases, with 16 bases left between them. Germline CDR1 DFQATT, CDR2 SNEGSKA (reference sequence). The CDR3 nucleotides read TGCAGTGCTAGCGTAGACAACCTGGGGGAAAAACTGTTTTTT. It translates to CSASVDNLGEKLFF.

This clonotype was observed a handful of times. This sequence may be a read error, since a much larger clone differs from it by one base. The chain combines TRBV7-8 with TRBJ2-1; 7 positions agree with TRBD1. Germline-derived CDR1 and CDR2 are SGHVS and FQNEAQ. The CDR3 has 14 residues. Losses at the gene ends were 5 bases for V and 7 bases for J; bases not matched to a gene: 8. The CDR3 sequence: CASSVGDRANEQFF. CDR3 in DNA: TGTGCCAGCAGCGTAGGAGACAGGGCGAATGAGCAGTTCTTC.

Details on this clonotype: The junction shows a germline mismatch at one end, possibly a read error. The genes are TRBV20-1 and TRBJ2-1; 13 bases map to TRBD2. The CDR3 contains 18 residues. The germline gives CDR1 DFQATT, CDR2 SNEGSKA (reference sequence). The chain's CDR3 is CSARDQLAGGRYYHEQFF. The CDR3 bases are TGCAGTGCTAGAGATCAACTAGCGGGGGGGCGTTACTACCATGAGCAGTTCTTC.

To note about this clonotype: Given a much more abundant clone one base away, this may be a read error. The chain employs TRBV5-5 and TRBJ2-5, with no clear D. The J call is in doubt because the DNA end fits TRBJ2-7 better. Per germline, CDR1 SGHKS and CDR2 YYEKEE (reference sequence). CDR3 size: 11 residues. The CDR3 sequence is CTSSLRNEQYF. CDR3 DNA sequence: TGTACCAGCAGCTTAAGGAACGAGCAGTACTTC.

The rearrangement joins TRBV11-3 to TRBJ2-7; 11 bases line up with TRBD1. V lost 2 bases, J lost 2 bases, and 2 bases stayed unmatched. The CDR3 sequence is 15 residues long. Germline CDR1 is SGHNT and CDR2 is YENEEA. The CDR3 coding sequence is TGTGCCAGCAGCTTATGGGGACAGGGGGCCTACGAGCAGTACTTC. It encodes CASSLWGQGAYEQYF.

This clonotype appeared a single time. This sequence joins TRBV20-1 and TRBJ2-1, with 9 nucleotides matching TRBD2. This CDR3 has 14 amino acids. J was trimmed by 6 bases and V by 7 bases; bases with no gene match: 10. From germline, CDR1 is DFQATT and CDR2 SNEGSKA (reference sequence). Here the CDR3 reads CSVRVAGDRNEQFF. CDR3 coding DNA: TGCAGTGTCAGGGTAGCGGGAGATCGCAATGAGCAGTTCTTC.

The chain joins TRBV20-1 to TRBJ2-7; the match to TRBD2 covers 11 bases. Trimming removed 6 bases from V and 1 base from J; junction bases left unmatched: 5. This CDR3 has 14 residues. Germline CDR1 and CDR2: DFQATT and SNEGSKA (reference sequence). CDR3 in amino acids: CSAPGTSGSYEQYF. CDR3 bases: TGCAGTGCCCCTGGGACTAGCGGATCCTACGAGCAGTACTTC.

This chain joins TRBV5-5 and TRBJ2-7, with 14 bases identical to TRBD2. The DNA end lines up better with TRBJ2-5; the J call may be wrong. CDR3 length: 18 residues. In germline, CDR1 is SGHKS, CDR2 YYEKEE (reference sequence). CDR3 region: CASSQTGTSGGRQKTQYF. The DNA of the CDR3 is TGTGCCAGCAGCCAAACCGGGACTAGCGGGGGCCGCCAGAAGACCCAGTACTTC.

The chain employs TRBV20-1 and TRBJ2-4; no clear D gene. The better agreement between TRBJ2-7 and the DNA end casts doubt on the J call. The CDR3 sequence is 14 residues long. Germline V gives CDR1 DFQATT, CDR2 SNEGSKA (reference sequence). CDR3 residues: CSARDPAGIYEQYF. CDR3 DNA sequence: TGCAGTGCTAGAGATCCAGCTGGAATCTACGAGCAGTACTTC.